A selection of T cell receptor beta chains follows, all from one sample in a study of blood T cell repertoires in COVID-19. TCRdb's copy holds only in-frame clones and misses some; the assay was immunoSEQ multiplex PCR. The sample contains about 160,000 clones, roughly 89% of which appear only once. Sequencing was performed on peripheral blood. The source is a woman aged 60-75 years who had recovered from COVID-19. CDR3s include the opening cysteine and the closing phenylalanine or tryptophan. A D gene is named only where the DNA matches it firmly. Clone size appears in some rows only: once, few, many, or a class for an expanded clone.

D,J,size,length,V,DNA,CDR3
.,TRBJ2-7,once,11,TRBV6-5,TGTGCCAGCAGTCAGGGGTCCGAGCAGTACTTC,CASSQGSEQYF
.,TRBJ2-4,.,14,TRBV19,TGTGCCAGTAGTATTAGGGACACCTTAAACATTCAGTACTTC,CASSIRDTLNIQYF
TRBD1,TRBJ2-3,few,17,TRBV5-1,TGCGCCAGCAGCCGAACCCGACAGGGGACCAGCACAGATACGCAGTATTTT,CASSRTRQGTSTDTQYF
.,TRBJ1-4,.,16,TRBV28,TGTGCCAGCAGTCAGCAGGGAAGGGAAGCTAATGAAAAACTGTTTTTT,CASSQQGREANEKLFF
.,TRBJ2-5,.,16,TRBV4-1,TGCGCCAGCAGCCAAGGTTCCCTAGCGACACAAGAGACCCAGTACTTC,CASSQGSLATQETQYF
.,TRBJ1-1,.,13,TRBV10-3,TGTGCCATCAAAACAGGGCTGGACACTGAAGCTTTCTTT,CAIKTGLDTEAFF
TRBD1,TRBJ1-2,.,14,TRBV5-1,TGCGCCAGCAGCTTGGGACAGGGACGCTATGGCTACACCTTC,CASSLGQGRYGYTF
.,TRBJ1-2,.,13,TRBV5-5,TGTGCCAGCAGCTCGACAGTGGGCTATGGCTACACCTTC,CASSSTVGYGYTF
TRBD1,TRBJ2-3,.,17,TRBV5-8,TGTGCCAGCAGCCCAATTTCGGGACAGGGGTTCACAGATACGCAGTATTTT,CASSPISGQGFTDTQYF
.,TRBJ1-2,.,16,TRBV3-1/TRBV3-2,TGTGCCAGCAGCCAACGCCCCCCACGGGGGAACTATGGCTACACCTTC,CASSQRPPRGNYGYTF
.,TRBJ2-5,.,14,TRBV5-1,TGCGCCAGCAGCTTCGATGGGCTTCAAGAGACCCAGTACTTC,CASSFDGLQETQYF
.,TRBJ1-3,.,15,TRBV2,TGTGCAGGAGCGGCAGCCAGGGGTTTGGGAAACACCATATATTTT,CAGAAARGLGNTIYF
.,TRBJ1-2,.,12,TRBV5-1,TGCGCCAGCAGCTTACTCGGTGATGGCTACACCTTC,CASSLLGDGYTF
TRBD2,TRBJ2-1,.,15,TRBV27,TGTGCCAGCAGTCTCCTAGCGGGGAGCCACAATGAGCAGTTCTTC,CASSLLAGSHNEQFF
.,TRBJ2-7,.,14,TRBV28,TGTGCCAGCAGTTTATTTAGTGGGTCGGGAGAGCAGTACTTC,CASSLFSGSGEQYF
.,TRBJ1-2,few,14,TRBV28,TGTGCCAGCACGTTCTTAGTGGAGAACTATGGCTACACCTTC,CASTFLVENYGYTF
.,TRBJ2-6,.,15,TRBV19,TGTGCCAGTAGTACACGGAGCTCTGGGGCCAACGTCCTGACTTTC,CASSTRSSGANVLTF
TRBD1,TRBJ1-2,.,15,TRBV5-8,TGTGCCAGCAGCCTCTATCTGGGACAGGGTGATGGCTACACCTTC,CASSLYLGQGDGYTF
TRBD1,TRBJ1-2,once,15,TRBV5-1,TGCGCCAGCAGCCAGGGCGGGACAGCTAACTATGGCTACACCTTC,CASSQGGTANYGYTF
TRBD1,TRBJ2-7,.,14,TRBV19,TGTGCCAGTAGTCGGAGGGACAGGACCTACGAGCAGTACTTC,CASSRRDRTYEQYF
.,TRBJ1-3,.,15,TRBV21-1,TGTGCCAGCAGCAAAGAAAGGGGACAGGGGTACACCATATATTTT,CASSKERGQGYTIYF